Below, 25 T cell receptor beta chains from the same sample are listed, as sequenced in a study of blood T cell repertoires in COVID-19. This table comes from immunoSEQ multiplex PCR, and its TCRdb copy is limited to in-frame clones, with some not included. Of about 300,000 clones in the sample, almost 90% are singletons; the top ten hold around 4.3%. Sequencing was performed on PBMCs or T cells enriched from blood (not recorded which). The receptors come from a woman aged 18-35 years with acute COVID-19.

This clone occurred a few times. The gene calls are TRBV28 and TRBJ2-2; tentatively, D is TRBD1 (5 bases). V dropped 2 bases and J dropped 0 bases, with 7 bases sitting between them. Germline V CDR1 and CDR2: MDHEN, SYDVKM. The CDR3 has 15 residues. The CDR3, as DNA: TGTGCCAGCAGTTTACCAGGGACGAACACCGGGGAGCTGTTTTTT. Translation: CASSLPGTNTGELFF.

The chain carries TRBV28 and TRBJ1-1; D remains ambiguous. The germline CDR1 and CDR2 sequences are MDHEN and SYDVKM. CDR3 length: 17 residues. V dropped 2 bases and J dropped 0 bases, with 16 bases sitting between them. In nucleotides, the CDR3 is TGTGCCAGCAGTTTAAATCTGGCAGTAATAATGAACACTGAAGCTTTCTTT. This sequence encodes CASSLNLAVIMNTEAFF.

The V call is TRBV11-3, the J call TRBJ1-1, with a possible D match to TRBD1 (6 bases). The CDR3 runs 15 residues. The germline V gene encodes CDR1 SGHNT and CDR2 YENEEA. V lost 8 bases to trimming and J lost 1 base, with 17 bases between them. This chain's CDR3 is CASLEGQGRNTEAFF. The CDR3 nucleotides read TGTGCCAGCCTCGAGGGGCAGGGGAGGAACACTGAAGCTTTCTTT.

The rearrangement links TRBV4-1 to TRBJ1-1; 7 bases align to TRBD1. The V and J ends lost 4 bases and 3 bases, in that order; junction bases with no gene match: 5. This CDR3 has 14 residues. CDR1 and CDR2 from the germline V gene are MGHRA and YSYEKL. This CDR3 reads CASSLLDRDTEAFF. DNA of the CDR3: TGCGCCAGCAGCCTATTAGACAGGGACACTGAAGCTTTCTTT.

J is TRBJ1-1 and V is TRBV3-1 (or the pseudogene TRBV3-2), with 10 bases that match TRBD1. The CDR3 is made up of 12 amino acids. Germline-derived CDR1 and CDR2 are LGHDT and YNNKEL (reference sequence). CDR3 sequence (DNA): TGTGCTTCCGGGACAGGGGACACTGAAGCTTTCTTT. It codes for CASGTGDTEAFF.

The genes are TRBV6-5 and TRBJ1-2, with 7 nucleotides matching TRBD1. From germline, CDR1 is MNHEY and CDR2 SVGAGI. Trimming took 6 bases from V and 4 from J; bases not matched to a gene: 8. The length of the CDR3 is 14 residues. The CDR3 DNA follows: TGTGCCAGCAGGACCGGGACAGCCACCTATGGCTACACCTTC. Translated, it gives CASRTGTATYGYTF.

The CDR3 spells CASSSRDSHYEQYF. CDR3 nucleotide sequence: TGCGCCAGCAGCTCCCGGGACTCACACTACGAGCAGTACTTC. V and J are TRBV5-1 and TRBJ2-7; a weak D match, TRBD2 (6 bases). Trimming removed 3 bases at V and 3 bases at J, with 13 bases between. CDR3 length: 14 residues. CDR1 and CDR2 from the germline V gene are SGHRS and YFSETQ.

This clone showed up just a few times. The V and J genes are TRBV6-5 and TRBJ1-6; maybe TRBD1 (6 bases). Trimming pared 6 bases from V and 8 bases from J, leaving 17 bases between. Germline V gene lookup returns CDR1 MNHEY and CDR2 SVGAGI. The length of the CDR3 is 15 residues. DNA for the CDR3: TGTGCCAGCAGATTTGACAGGTTGCTGGATTCACCCCTCCACTTT. The encoded protein is CASRFDRLLDSPLHF.

The chain joins TRBV15 to TRBJ1-1; D uncertain. Germline lookup yields CDR1 LNHNV and CDR2 YYDKDF (reference sequence). The CDR3 covers 14 residues. Trimming removed 0 bases from V and 1 base from J, with 6 bases in between. CDR3 coding DNA: TGTGCCACCAGCAGAGATGGAGGGAACACTGAAGCTTTCTTT. Protein: CATSRDGGNTEAFF.

The V call is TRBV5-6, the J call TRBJ2-7, with D maybe TRBD1 (6 bases). V lost 3 bases and J lost 0, with 16 bases in between. This CDR3 is 16 amino acids long. The germline V gene has CDR1 SGHDT and CDR2 YYEEEE. CDR3 amino acids: CASSYTGTHGSYEQYF. CDR3 nucleotides: TGTGCCAGCAGCTACACCGGGACACATGGCTCCTACGAGCAGTACTTC. Full variable domain (missing parts from reference TRBV5-6 and TRBJ2-7): DAGVTQSPTHLIKTRGQQVTLRCSPKSGHDTVSWYQQALGQGPQFIFQYYEEEERQRGNFPDRFSGHQFPNYSSELNVNALLLGDSALYLCASSYTGTHGSYEQYFGPGTRLTVT.

The chain joins TRBV7-9 to TRBJ2-2; TRBD2 is a possible D gene (6 bases). Germline-derived CDR1 and CDR2 are SEHNR and FQNEAQ (reference sequence). The V gene lost 4 bases and the J gene lost 3 bases, with 18 bases spanning the gap. CDR3 size: 17 residues. The CDR3, as DNA: TGTGCCAGCAGCTCCCCCGGCGCGGGGCCCGACACCGGGGAGCTGTTTTTT. Translation: CASSSPGAGPDTGELFF. The whole variable domain, remainder taken from reference TRBV7-9 and TRBJ2-2, is DTGVSQNPRHKITKRGQNVTFRCDPISEHNRLYWYRQTLGQGPEFLTYFQNEAQLEKSRLLSDRFSAERPKGSFSTLEIQRTEQGDSAMYLCASSSPGAGPDTGELFFGEGSRLTVL.

The J gene is TRBJ1-2, the V gene TRBV28; tentatively, D is TRBD1 (5 bases). The CDR3 contains 14 residues. CDR1 MDHEN and CDR2 SYDVKM come from the germline V gene. Trimming removed 3 bases from V and 6 bases from J, with 14 bases in between. The CDR3 coding sequence is TGTGCCAGCAGTTTTGGGGCAGACCTTCATGGCTACACCTTC. It specifies CASSFGADLHGYTF.

This chain uses TRBV6-5 with TRBJ1-2; D remains unclear. The V gene lost 0 bases and the J gene lost 5 bases, with 16 bases spanning the gap. CDR1 and CDR2 from the germline V gene are MNHEY and SVGAGI. CDR3 length equals 16 residues. The CDR3 DNA is TGTGCCAGCAGTTACTCGAGCGGCTCCACACGGTATGGCTACACCTTC. It encodes CASSYSSGSTRYGYTF.

The gene calls are TRBV6-5 and TRBJ1-3; D uncertain. The CDR3 has 14 amino acids. In germline, CDR1 is MNHEY, CDR2 SVGAGI. Trimming removed 11 bases from V and 0 bases from J, with 14 bases in between. The CDR3 DNA reads TGTGCCTCTTTGTCCCCTTCCTCTGGAAACACCATATATTTT. Residues: CASLSPSSGNTIYF.

DNA of the CDR3: TGTGCCTGGAAAGGCCTTCGGGACTACAAATCGGATGAGCAGTTCTTC. It encodes CAWKGLRDYKSDEQFF. The V and J genes are TRBV30 and TRBJ2-1, with 7 bases lining up with TRBD2. The CDR3 sequence is 16 residues long. Germline assignment: CDR1 GTSNPN and CDR2 SVGIG (reference sequence). The junction had 17 bases not matched to a gene; V was cut back by 4 bases and J by 8 bases.

CDR3 region: CASSLTGTANYEQYF. The CDR3 bases are TGTGCCAGCAGCCTCACCGGGACAGCCAACTACGAGCAGTACTTC. The V call is TRBV5-8, the J call TRBJ2-7; TRBD1 matches at 7 bases. V was pared by 4 bases and J by 3 bases, with 10 bases of the junction left unmatched. Germline V gene sequence: CDR1 SGHTS, CDR2 YDEGEE. The CDR3 consists of 15 residues.

The chain employs TRBV3-1 (or the pseudogene TRBV3-2) and TRBJ2-3, with 14 bases fitting TRBD2. V shed 8 bases, J shed 6 bases, and the junction held 10 bases outside the gene matches. Germline V CDR1 and CDR2: LGHDT, YNNKEL (reference sequence). CDR3 length: 16 residues. DNA for the CDR3: TGTGCCAGCGGCAAAAGTAGACTAGCGGGAGGGGATACGCAGTATTTT. This translates into CASGKSRLAGGDTQYF.

This rearrangement joins TRBV28 to TRBJ1-2, with D tentatively TRBD1 (5 bases). The V end lost 6 bases, the J end lost 4 bases, and 9 bases lay between the germline ends. CDR3 size: 12 residues. Per the germline V gene, CDR1 is MDHEN and CDR2 is SYDVKM. The CDR3 protein is CASRQGSYGYTF. The DNA for the CDR3 is TGTGCCAGCAGGCAGGGAAGCTATGGCTACACCTTC.

V gene TRBV6-4 combines with J gene TRBJ1-5; D is unclear. The CDR3 extends over 13 amino acids. V lost 4 bases, J lost 5 bases, and 9 bases lay in between. Germline V CDR1 and CDR2: MRHNA, SNTAGT. The CDR3 sequence: CASSVGRDQPQHF. DNA for the CDR3: TGTGCCAGCAGTGTGGGGAGAGATCAGCCCCAGCATTTT.

V gene TRBV5-8 combines with J gene TRBJ2-7; TRBD2 matches 9 bases. This CDR3 has 15 amino acids. Germline assignment: CDR1 SGHTS and CDR2 YDEGEE. Trimming took 2 bases from V and 3 from J; bases not matched to a gene: 6. CDR3 DNA sequence: TGTGCCAGCAGCTTCGCGGGAGGGGCGCTCTACGAGCAGTACTTC. Protein sequence: CASSFAGGALYEQYF. Complete variable domain (other parts from reference TRBV5-8 and TRBJ2-7): EAGVTQSPTHLIKTRGQQATLRCSPISGHTSVYWYQQALGLGLQFLLWYDEGEERNRGNFPPRFSGRQFPNYSSELNVNALELEDSALYLCASSFAGGALYEQYFGPGTRLTVT.

The chain employs TRBV3-1 (or the pseudogene TRBV3-2) and TRBJ2-1; D remains ambiguous. This CDR3 is 15 amino acids long. Germline values: CDR1 LGHDT, CDR2 YNNKEL (reference sequence). V was trimmed by 0 bases and J by 3 bases, leaving 9 bases between them. CDR3: CASSQESAGYNEQFF. The CDR3 coding sequence is TGTGCCAGCAGCCAAGAATCAGCAGGCTACAATGAGCAGTTCTTC.

V is TRBV6-5 and J is TRBJ1-2; 9 bases align to TRBD1. This CDR3 has 14 residues. Germline V gene sequence: CDR1 MNHEY, CDR2 SVGAGI. The trim removed 6 bases at V and 8 bases at J, leaving 10 bases unmatched. The CDR3 nucleotides are TGTGCCAGCAGCTTTTCCGGGACAGGGCGCGGCTACACCTTC. Protein: CASSFSGTGRGYTF.

The J gene is TRBJ2-3, the V gene TRBV5-1, with 11 bases matching TRBD1. The CDR3 loop spans 14 amino acids. Trimming cost V 3 bases and J 3 bases; bases outside gene matches: 0. CDR1 and CDR2 (germline): SGHRS, YFSETQ. CDR3 nucleotides: TGCGCCAGCAGCTGGGACAGGGGGACAGATACGCAGTATTTT. This codes for CASSWDRGTDTQYF. Variable domain in full (rest from reference TRBV5-1 and TRBJ2-3): KAGVTQTPRYLIKTRGQQVTLSCSPISGHRSVSWYQQTPGQGLQFLFEYFSETQRNKGNFPGRFSGRQFSNSRSEMNVSTLELGDSALYLCASSWDRGTDTQYFGPGTRLTVL.

CDR3 in DNA: TGTGCCAGCAGTTTGCACAGGGGGACTGAAGCTTTCTTT. Its protein is CASSLHRGTEAFF. The rearrangement joins TRBV28 to TRBJ1-1; 8 nucleotides agree with TRBD1. CDR3 length: 13 residues. V trimming: 3 bases; J trimming: 5 bases; junction bases outside the gene matches: 2. Germline values: CDR1 MDHEN, CDR2 SYDVKM.

The chain uses TRBV30 and TRBJ2-7; 10 bases match TRBD2. CDR1 and CDR2 (germline): GTSNPN, SVGIG (reference sequence). The CDR3 has 16 amino acids. The V and J ends lost 5 bases and 9 bases, in that order; junction bases with no gene match: 19. Here the CDR3 reads CAWGGLATALPATQYF. CDR3 bases: TGTGCCTGGGGGGGACTAGCGACAGCACTCCCCGCGACGCAGTACTTC.